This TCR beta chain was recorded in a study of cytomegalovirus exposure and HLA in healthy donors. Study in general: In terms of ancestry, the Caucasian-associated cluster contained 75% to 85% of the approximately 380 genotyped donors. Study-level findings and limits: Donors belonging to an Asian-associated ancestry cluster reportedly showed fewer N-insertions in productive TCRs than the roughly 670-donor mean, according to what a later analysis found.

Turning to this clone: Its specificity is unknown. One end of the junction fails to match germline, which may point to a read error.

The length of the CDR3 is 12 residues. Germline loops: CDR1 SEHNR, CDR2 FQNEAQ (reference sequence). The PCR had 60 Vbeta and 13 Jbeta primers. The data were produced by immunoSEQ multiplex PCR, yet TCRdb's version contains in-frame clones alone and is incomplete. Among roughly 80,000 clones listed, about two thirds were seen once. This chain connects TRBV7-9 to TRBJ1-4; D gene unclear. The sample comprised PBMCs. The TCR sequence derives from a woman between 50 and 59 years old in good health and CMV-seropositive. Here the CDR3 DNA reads TGTTCCAGCAGCTCCCTAGAGGGAAAACTGTTTTTT. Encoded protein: CSSSSLEGKLFF.